These T cell receptor beta chains were read from a single sample in a study of type 1 and type 2 diabetes patients. TCRdb fed the multiplex PCR reads into MiXCR, producing one record per CDR3 protein. The data contain 250,000 to 300,000 distinct CDR3 sequences, roughly 48% of them singletons. The specimen was peripheral blood mononuclear cells (PBMCs). These receptors were taken from a man younger than 35 with type 2 diabetes. Both conserved end residues are part of each CDR3. A D gene is named only where the DNA matches it firmly. Clone size, where shown, is once, few, many, or a class for clones that have expanded.

-	-	TRBJ1-2	TRBV6-5	CASSYSSGGYTF	TGTGCCAGCAGTTACTCGTCGGGGGGCTACACCTTC
-	-	TRBJ2-7	TRBV20-1	CSARVPARSSYEQYF	TGCAGTGCTAGGGTCCCAGCCCGCAGCTCCTACGAGCAGTACTTC
few	-	TRBJ1-6	TRBV2	CASKGDYNSPLHF	TGTGCCAGCAAAGGAGACTATAATTCACCCCTCCACTTT
-	-	TRBJ2-7	TRBV12-3/TRBV12-4	CASSWGRGDEQYF	TGTGCCAGCAGTTGGGGCAGGGGGGACGAGCAGTACTTC
-	TRBD1	TRBJ1-1	TRBV6-5	CASVEQGAGEAFF	TGTGCCAGCGTGGAACAGGGGGCAGGTGAAGCTTTCTTT
many	-	TRBJ2-5	TRBV10-1	CASSAQAQETQYF	TGCGCCAGCAGTGCACAGGCACAAGAGACCCAGTACTTC
-	-	TRBJ1-4	TRBV20-1	CSARRFRDEKLFF	TGCAGTGCTAGACGGTTTCGGGATGAAAAACTGTTTTTT
-	-	TRBJ1-2	TRBV2	CAYRRIGYGYTF	TGTGCCTACCGCAGGATAGGCTATGGCTACACCTTC
few	TRBD1	TRBJ1-4	TRBV20-1	CSARTGTGKGEKLFF	TGCAGTGCTAGAACCGGGACAGGGAAGGGTGAAAAACTGTTTTTT
-	TRBD2	TRBJ2-5	TRBV2	CASNRLRETETQYF	TGTGCCAGCAACCGGCTGCGGGAGACAGAGACCCAGTACTTC
few	-	TRBJ1-2	TRBV6-6	CASSYQGRNNYGYTF	TGTGCCAGCAGTTACCAGGGCAGGAATAACTATGGCTACACCTTC
-	-	TRBJ1-1	TRBV30	CAWRQGANTEAFF	TGTGCCTGGAGGCAGGGTGCCAACACTGAAGCTTTCTTT
many	-	TRBJ1-1	TRBV25-1	CASRLRAEAFF	TGTGCCAGCAGGCTCAGGGCTGAAGCTTTCTTT
few	-	TRBJ2-3	TRBV2	CASSKPLPQGADTQYF	TGTGCCAGCAGCAAACCCTTACCGCAAGGGGCAGATACGCAGTATTTT